Below, 29 T cell receptor beta chains from the same sample are listed, as sequenced in a study of PD-1 blockade in classical Hodgkin lymphoma. Libraries were prepared by immunoSEQ multiplex PCR; TCRdb keeps only in-frame clonotypes and omits some of them. The sample shows some 90,000 clones, around 90% of them seen only once. Each patient's relapse followed autologous stem cell transplantation, and brentuximab vedotin exposure varied. Material: peripheral blood mononuclear cells (PBMCs), obtained before the second cycle of nivolumab. These receptors came from a human donor with classical Hodgkin lymphoma.

The rearrangement uses TRBV7-9 and TRBJ2-7; 12 bases fit TRBD2. V was clipped by 5 bases and J by 0 bases; unmatched bases: 5. CDR3 length equals 16 residues. The germline V gene has CDR1 SEHNR and CDR2 FQNEAQ (reference sequence). CDR3 amino acids: CASSNTSGRYSYEQYF. In DNA form, the CDR3 reads TGTGCCAGCAGCAATACTAGCGGGAGGTACTCCTACGAGCAGTACTTC.

The chain recombines TRBV5-8 with TRBJ1-1, with D perhaps matching TRBD1 (5 bases). CDR1 is SGHTS, CDR2 YDEGEE, per germline. Trimming removed 2 bases from V and 7 bases from J, with 12 bases in between. The CDR3 has 13 amino acids. CDR3 nucleotides: TGTGCCAGCAGCTTCGGGGGAATGGTTGAAGCTTTCTTT. Its protein is CASSFGGMVEAFF.

The rearrangement uses TRBV28 and TRBJ1-1; 7 bases fit TRBD1. This CDR3 spans 16 amino acids. The V gene's germline CDR1 is MDHEN and CDR2 SYDVKM. The trim removed 5 bases at V and 5 bases at J, leaving 14 bases unmatched. This CDR3 is CASSKLTGQAATEAFF. The CDR3 coding sequence is TGTGCCAGCAGTAAACTTACCGGACAGGCGGCTACTGAAGCTTTCTTT.

V and J are TRBV7-9 and TRBJ1-5; D is uncertain. This CDR3 has 16 residues. V dropped 6 bases and J dropped 1 base, with 16 bases sitting between them. Germline CDR1 and CDR2: SEHNR and FQNEAQ (reference sequence). This chain's CDR3 is CASSPLPGLSNQPQHF. For the CDR3, the DNA is TGTGCCAGCAGTCCCCTTCCGGGTTTAAGCAATCAGCCCCAGCATTTT.

V and J are TRBV6-1 and TRBJ1-6; 7 bases agree with TRBD1. V dropped 3 bases and J dropped 4; count of bases not matched to a gene: 6. The CDR3 loop spans 16 amino acids. Germline V gene lookup returns CDR1 MNHNS and CDR2 SASEGT. The CDR3 coding sequence is TGTGCCAGCAGTGACTTTGACAGGGAGTATAATTCACCCCTCCACTTT. This gives the protein CASSDFDREYNSPLHF.

This sequence joins TRBV7-9 and TRBJ2-5; no clear D gene. The length of the CDR3 is 12 residues. The germline V gene encodes CDR1 SEHNR and CDR2 FQNEAQ (reference sequence). V was cut by 5 bases and J by 8 bases, with 12 bases left in between. The CDR3 DNA reads as TGTGCCAGCAGCAACACCGAGAGTACCCAGTACTTC. It specifies CASSNTESTQYF.

The V and J genes are TRBV30 and TRBJ2-1, with 8 bases that match TRBD2. V was pared by 4 bases and J by 0 bases, with 8 bases of the junction left unmatched. Per the germline V gene, CDR1 is GTSNPN and CDR2 is SVGIG (reference sequence). The length of the CDR3 is 16 residues. Here the CDR3 reads CAWKGRGGYSYNEQFF. In DNA form, the CDR3 reads TGTGCCTGGAAAGGGCGCGGGGGGTACTCCTACAATGAGCAGTTCTTC.

V gene TRBV9 combines with J gene TRBJ2-4, with D perhaps matching TRBD1 (5 bases). CDR3 length: 15 residues. With 3 bases removed from V and 5 bases from J, the gap between germline ends came to 15 bases. Germline CDR1 reads SGDLS; CDR2 reads YYNGEE. CDR3 nucleotide sequence: TGTGCCAGCAGCGCCGTAGCAGGGCGCCAAAACATTCAGTACTTC. As protein: CASSAVAGRQNIQYF.

The chain has TRBV4-1 and TRBJ1-5; possibly TRBD1 for D (6 bases). Germline assignment: CDR1 MGHRA and CDR2 YSYEKL. The CDR3 is made up of 15 amino acids. Trimming removed 1 base at V and 5 bases at J, with 12 bases between. CDR3: CASSQGVGGYQPQHF. CDR3 DNA sequence: TGCGCCAGCAGCCAAGGAGTGGGGGGCTATCAGCCCCAGCATTTT.

The chain carries TRBV5-1 and TRBJ2-5; 7 bases align to TRBD1. Germline CDR1 and CDR2: SGHRS and YFSETQ. CDR3 length equals 16 residues. Trimming took 1 base from V and 4 from J; bases not matched to a gene: 10. DNA of the CDR3: TGCGCCAGCAGCTTGCTGGGACAGCCCTTGCTAGAGACCCAGTACTTC. Translating it yields CASSLLGQPLLETQYF.

J is TRBJ2-5 and V is TRBV5-1; no clear D gene. The V and J ends lost 5 bases and 5 bases respectively, with 7 bases between them. In germline, CDR1 is SGHRS, CDR2 YFSETQ. The CDR3 has 11 residues. The CDR3: CASRLTETQYF. Written as DNA, the CDR3 is TGCGCCAGCAGGTTGACGGAGACCCAGTACTTC.

This chain uses TRBV7-8 with TRBJ2-5; D is unclear. The germline V gene has CDR1 SGHVS and CDR2 FQNEAQ. This CDR3 has 11 amino acids. The V and J ends lost 8 bases and 5 bases respectively, with 9 bases between them. Here the CDR3 DNA reads TGTGCCAGCGGCCATGGGGAGACCCAGTACTTC. It yields the protein CASGHGETQYF.

This chain links TRBV4-1 with TRBJ2-5; D not certain. CDR1 MGHRA and CDR2 YSYEKL come from the germline V gene. The CDR3 covers 11 residues. Between the trimmed V and J ends, which lost 3 bases and 2 bases, there was a span of 1 base. The chain's CDR3 is CASSQQETQYF. As DNA, the CDR3 is TGCGCCAGCAGCCAGCAAGAGACCCAGTACTTC.

This clone was recorded only once. The chain uses TRBV6-6 and TRBJ1-2; TRBD1 matches at 7 bases. CDR3 length: 15 amino acids. V trimming: 6 bases; J trimming: 3 bases; junction bases outside the gene matches: 10. Germline V lookup: CDR1 MNHNY, CDR2 SVGAGI (reference sequence). This CDR3 is CASRGVGGEDYGYTF. The CDR3, as DNA: TGTGCCAGCAGAGGGGTAGGGGGCGAGGACTATGGCTACACCTTC.

The chain links TRBV7-9 to TRBJ2-7; D unresolved. This CDR3 spans 13 amino acids. V was clipped by 2 bases and J by 9 bases, with 14 bases between them. Germline V gene data show CDR1 as SEHNR and CDR2 as FQNEAQ (reference sequence). DNA for the CDR3: TGTGCCAGCAGCTTAACCGTAAGGAAAGGGCAGTACTTC. Its translation is CASSLTVRKGQYF.

This clone was counted once. V gene TRBV2 combines with J gene TRBJ2-7, with 13 positions matching TRBD2. V lost 7 bases and J lost 2; bases outside the gene matches: 8. CDR1 is SNHLY, CDR2 FYNNEI, per germline. CDR3 length: 16 residues. The DNA of the CDR3 is TGTGCCAGCAACCTGGAGGGACTAGCGGGGACCTACGAGCAGTACTTC. It yields the protein CASNLEGLAGTYEQYF.

The chain couples TRBV5-1 to TRBJ2-1; 8 nucleotides agree with TRBD2. Germline CDR1 is SGHRS and CDR2 is YFSETQ. The CDR3 extends over 17 amino acids. The J segment lost 0 bases and the V segment lost 5 bases, leaving 10 bases of the junction unmatched. For the CDR3, the DNA is TGCGCCAGCAGTTCGCAGCGGGAGACGATCTCCTACAATGAGCAGTTCTTC. Translated: CASSSQRETISYNEQFF.

The chain has TRBV11-1 and TRBJ1-2; possibly TRBD1 for D (6 bases). Germline V gene lookup returns CDR1 SGHAT and CDR2 FQDESV (reference sequence). The CDR3 covers 13 residues. V lost 8 bases, J lost 2 bases, and 12 bases lay in between. The DNA for the CDR3 is TGTGCCAGCTCGTACGGGGGCAACTATGGCTACACCTTC. Amino acids: CASSYGGNYGYTF.

The gene calls are TRBV27 and TRBJ1-1; TRBD1 matches 7 bases. This CDR3 region has 13 residues. CDR1 and CDR2 (germline): MNHEY, SMNVEV (reference sequence). V lost 2 bases, J lost 4 bases, and 1 base stayed unmatched. This CDR3 is CASSLRGPTEAFF. Here the CDR3 DNA reads TGTGCCAGCAGTTTAAGGGGGCCCACTGAAGCTTTCTTT.

V and J are TRBV5-5 and TRBJ1-2; TRBD1 is a possible D gene (6 bases). Germline loops: CDR1 SGHKS, CDR2 YYEKEE (reference sequence). The CDR3 runs 15 residues. V lost 4 bases, J lost 8 bases, and 21 bases lay in between. CDR3 loop: CASSRYLDRFEGYTF. In DNA form, the CDR3 reads TGTGCCAGCAGCCGCTACTTAGACAGGTTCGAGGGCTACACCTTC.

V and J are TRBV30 and TRBJ1-1; no firm D call. The V gene's germline CDR1 is GTSNPN and CDR2 SVGIG (reference sequence). This CDR3 is 14 amino acids long. Trimming left V 7 bases short and J 4 bases short, with 19 bases between. The chain's CDR3 is CAFPSPESGTEAFF. In nucleotides, the CDR3 is TGTGCCTTCCCCAGTCCCGAGTCGGGCACTGAAGCTTTCTTT.

The chain recombines TRBV5-4 with TRBJ2-7; D is perhaps TRBD1 (5 bases). Trimming shortened V by 0 bases and J by 0 bases, and 10 bases separated the two germline ends. This CDR3 spans 15 amino acids. From germline, CDR1 is SGHNT and CDR2 YYREEE (reference sequence). The CDR3 nucleotides read TGTGCCAGCAGCTTGGGGGGCCAAAGCTCCTACGAGCAGTACTTC. It codes for CASSLGGQSSYEQYF.

The chain couples TRBV30 to TRBJ1-2, with unresolved D. The CDR3 spans 12 residues. Germline loops: CDR1 GTSNPN, CDR2 SVGIG (reference sequence). The ends were cut back, 2 bases at V and 0 bases at J, with 4 bases in the middle. CDR3 coding DNA: TGTGCCTGGAGTTTTTCTAACTATGGCTACACCTTC. Translation gives CAWSFSNYGYTF. Based on the CDR3 plus reference TRBV30 and TRBJ1-2, the full variable domain is SQTIHQWPATLVQPVGSPLSLECTVEGTSNPNLYWYRQAAGRGLQLLFYSVGIGQISSEVPQNLSASRPQDRQFILSSKKLLLSDSGFYLCAWSFSNYGYTFGSGTRLTVV.

V and J are TRBV5-1 and TRBJ2-7; D remains ambiguous. Trimming took off 0 bases at V and 6 bases at J, with 10 bases between the two ends. From germline, CDR1 is SGHRS and CDR2 YFSETQ. The CDR3 loop spans 13 amino acids. In nucleotides, the CDR3 is TGCGCCAGCAGCTTGGACCTCGGGTTCGAGCAGTACTTC. Translating gives CASSLDLGFEQYF.

This clone was detected only once. The J gene is TRBJ1-2, the V gene TRBV6-6; D unresolved. Germline V gene lookup returns CDR1 MNHNY and CDR2 SVGAGI (reference sequence). Trimming took off 6 bases at V and 3 bases at J, with 11 bases between the two ends. This CDR3 region has 13 residues. As DNA, the CDR3 is TGTGCCAGCAGCCTAGAGTCGGACTATGGCTACACCTTC. It yields the protein CASSLESDYGYTF.

V usage is TRBV28 and J usage is TRBJ1-5; D gene uncertain. Trimming removed 4 bases from V and 0 bases from J, with 16 bases in between. CDR1 and CDR2 (germline): MDHEN, SYDVKM. This CDR3 has 17 amino acids. This chain's CDR3 is CASSSSTWSLSNQPQHF. As DNA, the CDR3 is TGTGCCAGCAGTTCTTCCACATGGAGCCTTAGCAATCAGCCCCAGCATTTT.

A single count supports this clone. The CDR3 nucleotides are TGTGCCAGCAGCTCCTCACCCACGGGACTTTCCGGGGACGAGCAGTACTTC. It translates to CASSSSPTGLSGDEQYF. The V and J genes are TRBV5-4 and TRBJ2-7; D perhaps matches TRBD2 (6 bases). The CDR3 totals 17 residues. CDR1 is SGHNT, CDR2 YYREEE, per germline (reference sequence). V was trimmed by 3 bases and J by 5 bases, leaving 24 bases between them.

CDR3 residues: CASSSRLGDEQFF. The DNA for the CDR3 is TGTGCCAGCAGTTCAAGATTAGGGGATGAGCAGTTCTTC. The chain recombines TRBV7-9 with TRBJ2-1; D possibly corresponds to TRBD1 (5 bases). The CDR3 is 13 amino acids. The V gene's germline CDR1 is SEHNR and CDR2 FQNEAQ (reference sequence). V was trimmed by 6 bases and J by 8 bases, leaving 14 bases between them.

The chain has TRBV15 and TRBJ1-2; D gene uncertain. This CDR3 spans 16 amino acids. From germline, CDR1 is LNHNV and CDR2 YYDKDF (reference sequence). V shed 0 bases and J shed 4 bases, with 15 bases lying between them. CDR3 region: CATSRDIAPSGYGYTF. The CDR3, as DNA: TGTGCCACCAGCAGAGATATCGCCCCCTCGGGCTATGGCTACACCTTC.